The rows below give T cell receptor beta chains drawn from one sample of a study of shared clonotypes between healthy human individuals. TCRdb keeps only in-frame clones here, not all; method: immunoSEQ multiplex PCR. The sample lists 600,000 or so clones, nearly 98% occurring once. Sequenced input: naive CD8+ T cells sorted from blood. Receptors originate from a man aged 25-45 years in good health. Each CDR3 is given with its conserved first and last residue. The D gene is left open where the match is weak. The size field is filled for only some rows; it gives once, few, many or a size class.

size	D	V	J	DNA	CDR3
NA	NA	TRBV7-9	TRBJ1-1	TGTGCCAGCAGCCTAAGGGGGGCGGGTATCATGAACACTGAAGCTTTCTTT	CASSLRGAGIMNTEAFF
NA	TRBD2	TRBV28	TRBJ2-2	TGTGCCAGCAGTTTTAGCGGGAGCGGGGAGCTGTTTTTT	CASSFSGSGELFF
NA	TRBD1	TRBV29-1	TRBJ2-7	TGCAGCGTTTTCACAGGGGGCTACGAGCAGTACTTC	CSVFTGGYEQYF
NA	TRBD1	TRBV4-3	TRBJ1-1	TGCGCCAGCAGCCCGGGACAGGGAAGGAACACTGAAGCTTTCTTT	CASSPGQGRNTEAFF
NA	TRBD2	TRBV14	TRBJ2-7	TGTGCCAGCAGCCAAAGGGGAACGGGACTAGCGAGCTACGAGCAGTACTTC	CASSQRGTGLASYEQYF
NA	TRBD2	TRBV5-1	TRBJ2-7	TGCGCCAGCAGTTTGACCCCTGTTGAAGTAGCGGGGCCCTACGAGCAGTACTTC	CASSLTPVEVAGPYEQYF
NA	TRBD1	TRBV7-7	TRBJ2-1	TGTGCTAGCAGCGCTACAGGGGGTTCCTACAATGAGCAGTTCTTC	CASSATGGSYNEQFF
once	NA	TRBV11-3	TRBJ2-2	TGTGCCAGCAGCTCCTTCGAAGTGCCCGGGGAGCTGTTTTTT	CASSSFEVPGELFF
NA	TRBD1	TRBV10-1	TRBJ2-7	TGCGCCAGCAGTTCCACCGGGACAGCCTCCTACGAGCAGTACTTC	CASSSTGTASYEQYF
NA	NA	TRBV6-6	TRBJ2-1	TGTGCCAGCAGTTCCCCGGGACACCAGGCCAATGAGCAGTTCTTC	CASSSPGHQANEQFF
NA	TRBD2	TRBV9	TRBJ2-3	TGTGCCAGCAGCCCTCTAGCGGGAGGCGCAGATACGCAGTATTTT	CASSPLAGGADTQYF
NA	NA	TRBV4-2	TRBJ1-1	TGTGCCAGCAGCCGAAGTGGTACTCAACCGTGGACAGTTGGTGCTGAAGCTTTCTTT	CASSRSGTQPWTVGAEAFF
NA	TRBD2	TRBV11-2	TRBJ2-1	TGTGCCAGCAGCTTGGCACTAGCGGGAGGGGATATATACAATGAGCAGTTCTTC	CASSLALAGGDIYNEQFF
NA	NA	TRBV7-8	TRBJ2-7	TGTGCCAGCAGCTTAGTAGGGTTGAATGACGTGTACTTC	CASSLVGLNDVYF
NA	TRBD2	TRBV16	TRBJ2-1	TGTGCCAGCACCCCTGGAGCGGGAGGGGTCGATGAGCAGTTCTTC	CASTPGAGGVDEQFF
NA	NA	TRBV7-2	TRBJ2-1	TGTGCCAGCAGCTTCTCCCGTGCGGTTGAGCAGTTCTTC	CASSFSRAVEQFF
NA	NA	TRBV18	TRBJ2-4	TGTGCCAGCTCACCAGGGTTCGGGGAGGAGGCCAAAAACATTCAGTACTTC	CASSPGFGEEAKNIQYF
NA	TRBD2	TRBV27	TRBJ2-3	TGTGCCAGCAGTCCCTTTTCCAGCGGGAGAAATACGCAGTATTTT	CASSPFSSGRNTQYF
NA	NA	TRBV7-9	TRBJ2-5	TGTGCCAGCACTAGAGGGGAGACCCAGTACTTC	CASTRGETQYF
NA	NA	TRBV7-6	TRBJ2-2	TGTGCCAGCCGAGGGGGGTCCGGGGAGCTGTTTTTT	CASRGGSGELFF
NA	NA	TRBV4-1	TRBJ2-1	TGCGCTTCTACTCCCTCTCCCCTTATCTACAATGAGCAGTTCTTC	CASTPSPLIYNEQFF
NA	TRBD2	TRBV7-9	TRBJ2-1	TGTGCCAGCAGCTTTCTAGCGGGGGGGAGCAATGAGCAGTTCTTC	CASSFLAGGSNEQFF
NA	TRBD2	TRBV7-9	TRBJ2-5	TGTGCCAGCAGGCAGACTAGCGGGCCTCAAGAGACCCAGTACTTC	CASRQTSGPQETQYF
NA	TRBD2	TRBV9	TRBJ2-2	TGTGCCAGCAGTGGGACTAGCGGGACCGGGGAGCTGTTTTTT	CASSGTSGTGELFF
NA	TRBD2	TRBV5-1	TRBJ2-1	TGCGCCAGCAGCCCCCGATGGACTAGCAATATGGATGAGCAGTTCTTC	CASSPRWTSNMDEQFF
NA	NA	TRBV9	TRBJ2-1	TGTGCCAGCAGCCGGACAGCCCTCATTTTCCCCTACAATGAGCAGTTCTTC	CASSRTALIFPYNEQFF
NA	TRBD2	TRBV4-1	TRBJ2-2	TGCGCCAGCAGCCAGACACCGGGACTAGTGGGGACCGGGGAGCTGTTTTTT	CASSQTPGLVGTGELFF
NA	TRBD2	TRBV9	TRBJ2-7	TGTGCCAGCAGCTCCGGGACTAGCGGATACGAGCAGTACTTC	CASSSGTSGYEQYF
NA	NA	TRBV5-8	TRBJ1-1	TGTGCCAGCAGCCAACGGACGGATATCTCAAAGATGAACACTGAAGCTTTCTTT	CASSQRTDISKMNTEAFF
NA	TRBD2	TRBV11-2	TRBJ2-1	TGTGCCAGCAGCTTCAATGCGGGCGATTTCGGCGGGAGGATGAATGAGCAGTTCTTC	CASSFNAGDFGGRMNEQFF
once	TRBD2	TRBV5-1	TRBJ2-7	TGCGCCAGCAGCTTGGGGTCTAGCGGGAGTATGACCTACGAGCAGTACTTC	CASSLGSSGSMTYEQYF
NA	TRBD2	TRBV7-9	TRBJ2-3	TGTGCCAGCAGCACTCCCACTAGCGGGAGCTATGATACGCAGTATTTT	CASSTPTSGSYDTQYF
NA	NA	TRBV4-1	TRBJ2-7	TGCGCCAGCAGCCAAGGGGAGTTCGACGAGCAGTACTTC	CASSQGEFDEQYF
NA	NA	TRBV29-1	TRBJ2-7	TGCAGCGTTGAAGCTAATCCGGGACTTGGGACCTACGAGCAGTACTTC	CSVEANPGLGTYEQYF
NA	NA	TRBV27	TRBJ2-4	TGTGCCAGCAGTCCATGGGGGGTCCGGGGGAAAAACATTCAGTACTTC	CASSPWGVRGKNIQYF
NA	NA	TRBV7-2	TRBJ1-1	TGTGCCAGCAGTGGTGTCCCCAACACTGAAGCTTTCTTT	CASSGVPNTEAFF
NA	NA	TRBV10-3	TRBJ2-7	TGTGCCACCCGAGAACCCGGGGACGAGCAGTACTTC	CATREPGDEQYF
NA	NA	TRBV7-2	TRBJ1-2	TGTGCCAGCAGCTTACGTGGGTTGTCTAACTATGGCTACACCTTC	CASSLRGLSNYGYTF
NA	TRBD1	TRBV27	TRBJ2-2	TGTGCCAGCAGACCCGGGACAGGGAACACCGGGGAGCTGTTTTTT	CASRPGTGNTGELFF
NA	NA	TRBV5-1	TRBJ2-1	TGCGCCAGCAGCTTGAACAGAGACTCCTACAATGAGCAGTTCTTC	CASSLNRDSYNEQFF
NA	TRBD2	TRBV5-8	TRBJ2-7	TGTGCAGCCCGGACTAGCGCCAGATACGAGCAGTACTTC	CAARTSARYEQYF
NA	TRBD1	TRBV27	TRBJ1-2	TGTGCCAGCAGCCGGACAGGGGAGTATGAGGGCTACACCTTC	CASSRTGEYEGYTF
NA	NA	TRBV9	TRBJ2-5	TGTGCCAGCAGCCCCCCCGGTCGGCGGGAGACCCAGTACTTC	CASSPPGRRETQYF
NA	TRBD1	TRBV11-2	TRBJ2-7	TGTGCCAGCAGCTTAGCGACAGGGCCGCTCTACGAGCAGTACTTC	CASSLATGPLYEQYF
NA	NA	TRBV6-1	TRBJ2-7	TGTGCCAGCAGCGAGACTGAATACTACGAGCAGTACTTC	CASSETEYYEQYF
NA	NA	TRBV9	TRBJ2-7	TGTGCCAGCAGCGTAGGTAACCTTGGCGTGTACGAGCAGTACTTC	CASSVGNLGVYEQYF
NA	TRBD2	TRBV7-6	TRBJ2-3	TGTGCCAGCACAAGACTAGCGGGGGGAACTAGCACAGATACGCAGTATTTT	CASTRLAGGTSTDTQYF
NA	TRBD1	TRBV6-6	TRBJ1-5	TGTGCCAGCAGTCTCTCCGGGACAGGGGGTAATCAGCCCCAGCATTTT	CASSLSGTGGNQPQHF
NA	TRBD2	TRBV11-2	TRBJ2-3	TGTGCCAGCAGCCTACCAACGGGCGGGAGAGGGGCAGATACGCAGTATTTT	CASSLPTGGRGADTQYF
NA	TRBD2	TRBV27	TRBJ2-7	TGTGCCAGCAGTTTAGCTAGCGGGAGGGCCTACGAGCAGTACTTC	CASSLASGRAYEQYF